This paragraph reports one T cell receptor beta chain. Its specificity is not known. Via MiXCR, TCRdb re-called the PCR reads, giving one row per CDR3 protein. This sample has about 15,000 distinct CDR3 sequences; approximately 66% occur once, and the top ten carry 1.1%. Germline assignment: CDR1 LNHDA and CDR2 SQIVND (reference sequence). The CDR3 runs to 12 residues. Unmatched junction bases numbered 1, after V lost 7 bases and J lost 5 bases. This sample is drawn from a study of vaccination and CD4 T cells after COVID-19. Whole-study findings and limits: Spike mono-reactivity was found in 304 of 307 vaccine-specific clones from convalescent patients.

This sequence was found in a human donor who had recovered from COVID-19. The genes are TRBV19 and TRBJ1-4, with TRBD1 identical over 7 bases. Sequencing used CD4+ T cells from blood, obtained after SARS-CoV-2 vaccination. CDR3 sequence: CASTQGNEKLFF. The CDR3 DNA sequence: TGTGCCAGTACACAGGGGAATGAAAAACTGTTTTTT.